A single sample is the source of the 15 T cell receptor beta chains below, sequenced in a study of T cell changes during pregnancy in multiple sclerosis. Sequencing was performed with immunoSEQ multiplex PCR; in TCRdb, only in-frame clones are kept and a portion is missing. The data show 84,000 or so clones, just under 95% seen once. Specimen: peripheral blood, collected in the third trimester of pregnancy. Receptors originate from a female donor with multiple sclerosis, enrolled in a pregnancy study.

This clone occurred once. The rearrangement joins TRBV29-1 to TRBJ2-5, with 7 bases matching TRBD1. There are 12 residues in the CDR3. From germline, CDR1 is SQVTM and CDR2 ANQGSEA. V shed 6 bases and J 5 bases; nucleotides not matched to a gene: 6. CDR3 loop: CSVAKQGETQYF. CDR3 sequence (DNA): TGCAGCGTCGCCAAACAGGGGGAGACCCAGTACTTC.

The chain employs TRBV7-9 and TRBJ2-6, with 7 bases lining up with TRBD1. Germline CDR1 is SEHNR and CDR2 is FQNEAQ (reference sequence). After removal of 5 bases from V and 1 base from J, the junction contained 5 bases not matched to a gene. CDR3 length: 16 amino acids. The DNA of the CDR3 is TGTGCCAGCAGCCAAGGGGGACAGTCTGGGGCCAACGTCCTGACTTTC. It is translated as CASSQGGQSGANVLTF.

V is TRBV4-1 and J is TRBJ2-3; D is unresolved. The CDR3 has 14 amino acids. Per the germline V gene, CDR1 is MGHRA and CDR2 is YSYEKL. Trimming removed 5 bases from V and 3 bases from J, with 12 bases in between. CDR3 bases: TGCGCCAGCAGCACTTCAAGCTCGACAGATACGCAGTATTTT. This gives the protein CASSTSSSTDTQYF.

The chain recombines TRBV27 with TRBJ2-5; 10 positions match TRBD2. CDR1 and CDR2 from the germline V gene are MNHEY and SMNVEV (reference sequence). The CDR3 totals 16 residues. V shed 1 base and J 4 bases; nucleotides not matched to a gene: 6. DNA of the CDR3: TGTGCCAGCAGTTTATACCCTAGCGGGAGTGTAGAGACCCAGTACTTC. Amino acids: CASSLYPSGSVETQYF.

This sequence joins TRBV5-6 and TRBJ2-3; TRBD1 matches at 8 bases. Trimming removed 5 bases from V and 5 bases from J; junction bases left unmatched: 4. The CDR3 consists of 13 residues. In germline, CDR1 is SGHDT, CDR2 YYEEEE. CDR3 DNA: TGTGCCAGCAGGCAGGGGGCAGAAGATACGCAGTATTTT. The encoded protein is CASRQGAEDTQYF.

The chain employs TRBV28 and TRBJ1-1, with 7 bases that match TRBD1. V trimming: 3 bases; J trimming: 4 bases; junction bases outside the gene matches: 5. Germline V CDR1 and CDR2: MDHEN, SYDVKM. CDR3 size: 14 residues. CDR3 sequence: CASSFPAGGTEAFF. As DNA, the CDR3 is TGTGCCAGCAGTTTTCCGGCAGGGGGCACTGAAGCTTTCTTT. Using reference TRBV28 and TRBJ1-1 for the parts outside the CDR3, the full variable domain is DVKVTQSSRYLVKRTGEKVFLECVQDMDHENMFWYRQDPGLGLRLIYFSYDVKMKEKGDIPEGYSVSREKKERFSLILESASTNQTSMYLCASSFPAGGTEAFFGQGTRLTVV.

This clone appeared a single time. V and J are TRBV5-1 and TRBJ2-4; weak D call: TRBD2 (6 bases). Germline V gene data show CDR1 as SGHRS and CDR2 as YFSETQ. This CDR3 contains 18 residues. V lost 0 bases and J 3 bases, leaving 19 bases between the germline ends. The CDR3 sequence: CASSLATGLALGKNIQYF. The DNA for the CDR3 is TGCGCCAGCAGCTTGGCCACGGGACTGGCCCTCGGCAAAAACATTCAGTACTTC.

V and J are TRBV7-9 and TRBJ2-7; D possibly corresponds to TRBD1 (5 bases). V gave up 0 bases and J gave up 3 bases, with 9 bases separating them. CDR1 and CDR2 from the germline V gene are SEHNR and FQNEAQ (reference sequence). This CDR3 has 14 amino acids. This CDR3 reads CASSLAGQHYEQYF. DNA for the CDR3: TGTGCCAGCAGCTTAGCGGGGCAGCACTACGAGCAGTACTTC.

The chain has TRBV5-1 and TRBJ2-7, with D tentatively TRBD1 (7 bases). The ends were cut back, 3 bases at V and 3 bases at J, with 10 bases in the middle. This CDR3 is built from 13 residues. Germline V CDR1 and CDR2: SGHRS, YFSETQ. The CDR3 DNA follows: TGCGCCAGCAGCTGGGGGGACAGCTACGAGCAGTACTTC. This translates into CASSWGDSYEQYF.

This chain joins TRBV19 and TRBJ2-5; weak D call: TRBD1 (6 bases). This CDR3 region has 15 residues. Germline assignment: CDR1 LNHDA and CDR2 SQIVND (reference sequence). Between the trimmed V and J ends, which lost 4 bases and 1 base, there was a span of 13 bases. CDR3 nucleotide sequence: TGTGCCAGTAGTACTAGGACAGCTTTCCAAGAGACCCAGTACTTC. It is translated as CASSTRTAFQETQYF. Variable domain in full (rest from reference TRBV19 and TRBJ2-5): DGGITQSPKYLFRKEGQNVTLSCEQNLNHDAMYWYRQDPGQGLRLIYYSQIVNDFQKGDIAEGYSVSREKKESFPLTVTSAQKNPTAFYLCASSTRTAFQETQYFGPGTRLLVL.

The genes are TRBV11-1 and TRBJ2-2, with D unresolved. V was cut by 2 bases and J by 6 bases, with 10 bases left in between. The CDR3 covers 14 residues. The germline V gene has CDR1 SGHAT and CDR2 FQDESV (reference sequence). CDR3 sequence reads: CASSLFLGPGELFF. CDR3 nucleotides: TGTGCCAGCAGCTTATTTCTAGGTCCCGGGGAGCTGTTTTTT.

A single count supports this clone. CDR3 bases: TGCGCCAGCAGCCAAGATCTAAGCGACCTATACGAGCAGTACTTC. Translation: CASSQDLSDLYEQYF. The chain is built from TRBV4-1 and TRBJ2-7, with D unresolved. Germline-derived CDR1 and CDR2 are MGHRA and YSYEKL. This CDR3 contains 15 residues. Trimming left V 0 bases short and J 4 bases short, with 13 bases between.

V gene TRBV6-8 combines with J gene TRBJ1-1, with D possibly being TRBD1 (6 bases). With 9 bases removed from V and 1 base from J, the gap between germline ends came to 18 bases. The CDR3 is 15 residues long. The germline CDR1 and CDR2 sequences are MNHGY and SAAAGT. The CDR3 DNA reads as TGTGCCAGTCCACCTGAACAGGGTCCGAACACTGAAGCTTTCTTT. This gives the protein CASPPEQGPNTEAFF.

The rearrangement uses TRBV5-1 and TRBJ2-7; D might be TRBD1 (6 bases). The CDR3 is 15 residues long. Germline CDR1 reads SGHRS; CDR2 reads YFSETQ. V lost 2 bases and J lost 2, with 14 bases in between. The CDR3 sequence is CASSLQGSLAYEQYF. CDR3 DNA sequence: TGCGCCAGCAGCTTACAGGGTTCCCTCGCCTACGAGCAGTACTTC.

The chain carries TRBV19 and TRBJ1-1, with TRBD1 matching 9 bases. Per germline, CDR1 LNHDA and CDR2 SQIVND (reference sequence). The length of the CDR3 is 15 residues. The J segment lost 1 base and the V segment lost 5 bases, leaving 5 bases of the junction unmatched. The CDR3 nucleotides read TGTGCCAGTAGTCCGGACAGGGGTACGAACACTGAAGCTTTCTTT. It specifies CASSPDRGTNTEAFF.